This T cell receptor beta chain was sequenced during a study of blood T cell repertoires in COVID-19. Study-level information: Acute and convalescent COVID-19 samples came from the United States, Italy and Spain. Sample material is recorded as cDNA or gDNA derived from T cells, B-cell-depleted T cells, or PBMCs.

The CDR3 length is 15 residues. Germline CDR1 reads SNHLY; CDR2 reads FYNNEI. The V gene lost 7 bases and the J gene lost 7 bases, with 20 bases spanning the gap. Original analysis: Reference gene primer amplification in the assay estimated nucleated cell counts. Libraries were prepared by immunoSEQ multiplex PCR; TCRdb keeps only in-frame clonotypes and omits some of them. Clone size and the V and J calls come from that table; the DNA yielded D and trimming. This repertoire shows about 190,000 clones, more than 80% found once; its top ten account for around 0.53%. This chain uses TRBV2 with TRBJ1-5; D is possibly TRBD1 (5 bases). The sample taken for sequencing was peripheral blood. This TCR derives from a man between 50 and 59 years old with acute or convalescent COVID-19. CDR3 sequence reads: CASNRRGGADQPQHF. The DNA for the CDR3 is TGTGCCAGCAACCGCCGTGGAGGGGCCGACCAGCCCCAGCATTTT.